This TCR beta chain is from a study of neurological immune-mediated disorders (dated by TCRdb to 2018 to 2020). Broadly, across the study: Among the roughly 34 multiple sclerosis patients, relapsing-remitting MS was present in some 31 and secondary progressive MS was present in 3. Peripheral blood TCR-beta repertoires from patients with HTLV-I-associated myelopathy (HAM/TSP), patients with multiple sclerosis, and healthy controls were compared in the study using UMI-based sequencing. Alongside PBMC samples, the set of some 98 TCR-beta libraries contained longitudinal samples, technical triplicates, and paired CD4+ and CD8+ T-cell subsets that had been sorted. The cohort was made up of 68 subjects, consisting of around 14 HAM/TSP patients, some 34 multiple sclerosis patients and around 20 healthy controls.

This clonotype was found many times. This clone's antigen is unknown. Within one base of it there is no much larger clone, and no base qualities were kept. Sorted-subset TCR libraries were prepared from around 1 million sorted CD4+ or CD8+ T cells. Multiple sclerosis patients were enrolled in a US clinical protocol under which disease progression was evaluated by magnetic resonance imaging. PBMCs were separated from peripheral blood using Ficoll-Hypaque density gradient centrifugation and then cryopreserved in liquid nitrogen. Paired sorted CD4+ and CD8+ subsets came from healthy controls, HAM/TSP patients and MS patients. cDNA was synthesized by template-switch 5'RACE using a primer carrying a 10-nucleotide random unique molecular identifier by which each TCR transcript was tagged. Each sequencing run produced over 180 million TCR-beta sequences covering 15-18 subjects. The RNeasy kit was used for extraction of total RNA. TCR-beta VDJ regions were amplified with primers for the TCR constant region and the 5'RACE anchor, using the KAPA Real-time Library Amplification kit. A first PCR added sample indexes and Illumina adaptors, and a second PCR then raised library yield. After Ampure bead purification, the TCR product of roughly 650 bp was size-selected on a 2% E-gel SizeSelection system. Before pooling, library quality was assessed on a Bioanalyzer, concentration was determined with Qubit, and library quantification was performed with the Kapa Library Quantification kit. An Illumina HiSeq 2500 was used to sequence the libraries paired-end at 2 x 150 bp. To increase sequence diversity, roughly 24-32% phiX was spiked into each library pool. On the authors' methods: The UMI-based MiGEC pipeline processed quality-filtered reads and removed over 85% of raw TCR sequences during error correction. VDJ genes were aligned to IMGT germline references, and clonotypes were defined by unique CDR3 amino acid sequence plus V-J genes. Clonal expansion, Shannon diversity and CDR3 relatedness were evaluated with VDJtools (CalcPairwiseDistances, ClusterSamples), while phylogenetic trees were built in CLCbio workbench. Using coefficient-of-variation modelling across technical triplicates, the study counted a clone as expanded if it had at least 8 unique UMIs. TCRdb trimmed the raw reads at Q25, called clones with MiXCR and kept productive beta chains. Rows merge per CDR3 protein into single entries with the most common DNA and genes. TCRdb's processing, not the study's, gives the V and J calls here. The sample table records tens of thousands of distinct CDR3 sequences; 3% to 4% of these occur just once. Jointly, the top ten make up about 2% of the sample.

The paper's findings and limits, for the study overall: The MS cluster was not associated with any clinical or MRI features, and the authors stated that larger cohorts are needed. In phylogenetic analysis, the repertoires of 18 of 34 MS patients grouped into a cluster of related CDR3 sequences, which suggests a possible signature at the repertoire level. The highest TCR clonal expansion was observed in HAM/TSP patients, whereas the lowest was observed in MS patients, even when compared with healthy controls. No identical CDR3 amino acid sequences were found to be shared among expanded clones across subjects, suggesting that TCR-beta repertoires were private in all groups.

The CDR3 runs 16 residues from the cysteine to the phenylalanine. Left in the record is the CDR3 DNA by itself, 48 bases read in frame from the first base. The germline V gene sets CDR1 to SGHRS and CDR2 to YFSETQ. V is clipped by 0 bases and J by 2 bases, and the sequence between their germline boundaries is 12 bases long. This chain is built from TRBV5-1 and TRBJ1-3; the D gene is not confidently resolved. This TCR came from a middle-aged woman with multiple sclerosis. Specimen: CD4+ T cells from blood. The base sequence is TGCGCCAGCAGCTTGGCCCCACCGGGCACTGGAAACACCATATATTTT. It codes for CASSLAPPGTGNTIYF.